This record looks at one TCR beta chain sequence and its context. The antigen is undetermined. The data belong to a study of CD8 T cells in Susac syndrome. General observations from the study: It was acknowledged in the study that its TCR sequencing and HLA analysis involved a relatively small number of individuals.

After extraction with the RNeasy kit, about 0.45 to 1 ug of the RNA was reverse transcribed using random hexamers. Amplification of TCR beta CDR3 across 54 Vbeta and 13 Jbeta was performed with immunoSEQ multiplex PCR. TCRdb passed the immunoSEQ multiplex PCR reads through MiXCR, listing each CDR3 protein once. This sample carries about 160,000 distinct CDR3 sequences, just under 95% of them seen once, and the ten largest clones take 0.13%. In germline, CDR1 is SQVTM, CDR2 ANQGSEA. With 7 bases clipped from V and 5 bases from J, the junction kept 8 bases outside the gene matches. The CDR3 is 14 amino acids. Negative isolation was used for CD8+ and CD4+ T cells and FACS enrichment for TEMRA cells.

The sample taken for sequencing was CD4+ T cells from PBMCs. The rearrangement joins TRBV29-1 to TRBJ2-5; TRBD1 matches 12 bases. The source of this sequence is a human donor in good health. The CDR3, as DNA: TGCAGCGGGAGCCGGGACAGGGGGCGGGAGACCCAGTACTTC. Translation gives CSGSRDRGRETQYF.